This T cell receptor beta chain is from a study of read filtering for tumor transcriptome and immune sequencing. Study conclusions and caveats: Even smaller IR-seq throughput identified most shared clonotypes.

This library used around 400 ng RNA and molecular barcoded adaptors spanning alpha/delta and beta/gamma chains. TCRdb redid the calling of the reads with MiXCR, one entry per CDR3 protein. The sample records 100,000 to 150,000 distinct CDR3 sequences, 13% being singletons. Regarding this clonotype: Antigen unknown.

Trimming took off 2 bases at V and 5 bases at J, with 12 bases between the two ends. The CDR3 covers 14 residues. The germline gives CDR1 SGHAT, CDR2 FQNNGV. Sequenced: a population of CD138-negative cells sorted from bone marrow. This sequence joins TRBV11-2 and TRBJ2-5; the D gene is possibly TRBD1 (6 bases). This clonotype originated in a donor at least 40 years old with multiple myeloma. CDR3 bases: TGTGCCAGCAGCTTATACAGGGCAGCGGAGACCCAGTACTTC. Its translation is CASSLYRAAETQYF.